This TCR beta chain emerged from a study of T cells in tuberculosis (dated by TCRdb to about 2018). For the study in its entirety: In the study, CD1B tetramers and high-throughput TCR immunosequencing were combined to characterize T cells specific for the mycobacterial lipid antigen glucose monomycolate (GMM). With 9 to 11 people per group, a South African clinical cohort compared IGRA-negative adolescents, IGRA-positive adolescents with latent tuberculosis, and adults with active tuberculosis. What the study reported, not specific to this receptor: Using GEM motif frequencies, a classifier achieved 70% accuracy, whereas a classifier built on the diverse GMM-specific repertoire got to 87% accuracy (AUROC 0.90). Clinical samples were chosen by availability of cryopreserved specimens, and active tuberculosis cases were adults while controls were adolescents. Smaller mean NN-distances to GMM-specific TCRs were observed in active tuberculosis TCR-alpha repertoires than in IGRA-negative controls, suggesting clonal expansion of GMM-specific TCRs. Smaller NN-distances were partly driven by shorter CDR3-alpha lengths in active tuberculosis patients, and statistical significance was not reached for the TCR-beta difference.

The CDR3, cysteine through phenylalanine, is 14 amino acids long. Kept here is only the CDR3 DNA, which spans 42 bases and is read in frame from base 1. The germline V gene (reference sequence) sets CDR1 to MNHEY and CDR2 to SMNVEV. V has 3 bases trimmed and J has 5 bases trimmed; junction bases matching no gene number 4. At study entry, adolescents were screened for latent tuberculosis infection using a tuberculin skin test and the QuantiFERON-TB GOLD In-Tube IGRA. Immunosequencing of unsorted cryopreserved PBMC covered, on average, approximately 100,000 T cells per clinical donor. Eleven high schools in the Worcester region of the Western Cape, South Africa, served as enrollment sites for adolescents aged 12 to 18 years. Ten or so M. tuberculosis-infected adolescents and roughly 10 uninfected adolescents were selected, with the two groups matched for age and sex. PBMC from adolescents were isolated by density centrifugation from freshly drawn heparinized blood and were then cryopreserved.

TCR libraries were generated with the immunoSEQ multiplex PCR assay, using TCR-beta and/or TCR-alpha/delta assays for each sample. The amplified TCR libraries were sequenced on the Illumina high-throughput platform. Regarding the original processing steps: Clustering and dimensionality reduction relied on pairwise TCRdist distances among GMM-specific receptors from T cells that were either sorted ex vivo or expanded in vitro. Each clinical repertoire was scored by mean NN-distance, the average TCRdist to the nearest 10% of tetramer-positive reference sequences. GEM TCR motif frequency was calculated as the fraction of unique TCRs that matched known GEM sequences by V/J usage and CDR3 length. Active tuberculosis was classified by linear discriminant analysis with leave-one-out cross-validation, implemented in scikit-learn. This is the immuneACCESS table as TCRdb keeps it, with only in-frame sequences that have V and J called. A part of the clones is gone; compared with another copy, unresolved V genes explain less than half, and the rest is unexplained. D and trimming come from the DNA, and the V and J calls and clone size come from that table. In all, the sample holds about 44,000 clones, and 90% to 95% of those were seen once. 7.5% of the sample goes to the ten largest clones.

A note on this clone: Its specific antigen is unknown. Base qualities are missing; no much larger clone stands one base away.

The TCR sequence derives from a donor between 5 and 29 years old with latent tuberculosis or without tuberculosis infection. The sequence links TRBV27 to TRBJ2-7, and TRBD2 matches 10 of the central bases. The specimen sequenced was PBMCs. Here the CDR3 is given as CASSLERGGDEQYF. The nucleotides read TGTGCCAGCAGTTTGGAGCGGGGGGGCGACGAGCAGTACTTC.